This T cell receptor beta chain was documented in a study of blood T cells in healthy people across ages. General study results and limits: Per-million-T-cell TCR beta diversity fell roughly linearly with age.

A J-beta primer mix and a sample-barcoded 5' primer were used in a second PCR of roughly 6 to 11 cycles. In TCRdb, the 5' RACE reads were re-called with MiXCR into one record per CDR3 protein. The sample includes a few hundred thousand distinct CDR3 sequences, 27% seen only once; the top ten take 15% to 20%. Only a few counts were recorded for this clonotype. What it binds is not known. This CDR3 is 14 amino acids long. The V and J ends lost 6 bases and 3 bases respectively, with 14 bases between them. CDR1 is MNHNY and CDR2 is SVGAGI in the germline V gene (reference sequence). The chain employs TRBV6-6 and TRBJ2-5; a possible D gene is TRBD1 (6 bases). The sequencing sample was made of blood. This sequence originates from a woman in her seventies in good health. The CDR3 DNA sequence: TGTGCCAGCAGCAACAGGGTAGTAGAAGAGACCCAGTACTTC. Protein product: CASSNRVVEETQYF.